This TCR beta chain stems from a study of lymphopenia after photon versus proton radiotherapy. Study conclusions and caveats: Only patients who died were analyzed for survival; proton advantage is unproven. After the lymphocyte nadir, photon-treated repertoires showed oligoclonal expansion, especially of CD8+ Temra cells. Relative stability marked proton patients; photon patients lost diversity and naive cells.

The germline CDR1 and CDR2 sequences are WNHNN and SYGVQD (reference sequence). This CDR3 contains 16 residues. V dropped 7 bases and J dropped 1; count of bases not matched to a gene: 6. Notes on this clone: As yet, its antigen is unknown.

Measured with immunoSEQ multiplex PCR; TCRdb has only the in-frame clones, and not every one. Of about 70,000 clones listed, 85% to 95% were seen once; the top ten hold approximately 2.1%. This sequence originates from a woman between 40 and 50 years old with cholangiocarcinoma. Material: peripheral blood, obtained from a patient treated with photon-based radiotherapy. V usage is TRBV10-1 and J usage is TRBJ2-7, with 14 bases identical to TRBD2. The CDR3 nucleotides read TGCGCCAGCAAGGGACTAGCGGGAGCCTCTTCCTACGAGCAGTACTTC. It encodes CASKGLAGASSYEQYF.